This entry lists 25 T cell receptor beta chains sequenced from one sample in a study of blood T cell repertoires in COVID-19. Assay used: immunoSEQ multiplex PCR; TCRdb lists only in-frame clones, some missing. The sample has hundreds of thousands of clones; roughly 90% are singletons. The sequenced sample was peripheral blood. Receptors were obtained from a woman aged 30 to 39 with acute or convalescent COVID-19.

As concerns this clone: At one end the junction does not follow the germline gene, possibly because of a read error. The gene calls are TRBV5-4 and TRBJ2-1; 8 bases fit TRBD2. The CDR3 is 15 amino acids. Germline V gene lookup returns CDR1 SGHNT and CDR2 YYREEE (reference sequence). The CDR3 coding sequence is TGTGCCAGCAGTTTGGGGACTAGAAGATACAATGAGCAGTTCTTC. Amino acid sequence: CASSLGTRRYNEQFF.

The V gene is TRBV13, the J gene TRBJ2-7, with D perhaps TRBD2 (6 bases). This CDR3 has 13 amino acids. The germline V gene encodes CDR1 PRHDT and CDR2 FYEKMQ (reference sequence). The V gene lost 6 bases and the J gene lost 3 bases, with 12 bases spanning the gap. The CDR3 loop reads CASSAGTHYEQYF. CDR3 in DNA: TGTGCCAGCAGTGCCGGGACTCACTACGAGCAGTACTTC.

A few counts support this clone. The chain employs TRBV19 and TRBJ2-7, with 9 positions matching TRBD1. The CDR3 consists of 15 residues. V trimming: 5 bases; J trimming: 2 bases; junction bases outside the gene matches: 7. CDR1 and CDR2 (germline): LNHDA, SQIVND (reference sequence). CDR3 nucleotides: TGTGCCAGTAGTCCAAGGGGGACAGGGACCTACGAGCAGTACTTC. It specifies CASSPRGTGTYEQYF.

CDR3 loop: CASSQEGSGNTIYF. DNA of the CDR3: TGCGCCAGCAGTCAGGAGGGGTCTGGAAACACCATATATTTT. The rearrangement uses TRBV23-1 and TRBJ1-3, with D maybe TRBD1 (5 bases). TRBV23-1 qualifies as an ORF whose function is uncertain. This CDR3 comprises 14 residues. Trimming took off 3 bases at V and 1 base at J, with 7 bases between the two ends.

The rearrangement links TRBV6-7 to TRBJ2-4, with a weak D call TRBD1 (5 bases). TRBV6-7 is designated an ORF whose function remains uncertain. V gave up 8 bases and J gave up 0 bases, with 14 bases separating them. This CDR3 comprises 15 residues. CDR3 sequence (DNA): TGTGCCAGCTTCTGGGGCCTTAAAGCCAAAAACATTCAGTACTTC. Amino acids: CASFWGLKAKNIQYF.

For this clone: Other nucleotide sequences in the sample specify the same CDR3. CDR3 sequence: CASSGGTGGYEQYF. Here the CDR3 DNA reads TGCGCCAGCAGCGGAGGGACAGGGGGCTACGAGCAGTACTTC. The chain couples TRBV5-1 to TRBJ2-7; TRBD1 agrees at 11 bases. V was pared by 4 bases and J by 3 bases, with 3 bases of the junction left unmatched. Germline V lookup: CDR1 SGHRS, CDR2 YFSETQ. CDR3 length: 14 amino acids.

This clone was detected only a few times. The junction departs from germline at one end; a sequencing error may be responsible. The J gene is TRBJ2-2, the V gene TRBV27; D is possibly TRBD2 (5 bases). Germline V gene data show CDR1 as MNHEY and CDR2 as SMNVEV (reference sequence). The CDR3 runs to 15 residues. The CDR3 DNA is TGTGCCAGCAGTTTAATGTCGGGGAACCCCGGGGAGCTGTTTTTT. Protein sequence: CASSLMSGNPGELFF.

A single count supports this clone. V gene TRBV5-1 combines with J gene TRBJ2-1; tentatively, D is TRBD2 (5 bases). Germline values: CDR1 SGHRS, CDR2 YFSETQ. The germline V and J ends were trimmed by 1 base and 5 bases, with 10 bases remaining between them. This CDR3 is 14 amino acids long. The CDR3 region has the DNA TGCGCCAGCAGCTTGTTAGTTAGCGACAATGAGCAGTTCTTC. Translation: CASSLLVSDNEQFF.

J is TRBJ2-5 and V is TRBV7-9; tentative D call: TRBD1 (7 bases). V was clipped by 8 bases and J by 5 bases, with 12 bases between them. The CDR3 is made up of 12 amino acids. Germline-derived CDR1 and CDR2 are SEHNR and FQNEAQ (reference sequence). CDR3 nucleotides: TGTGCCAGCGGGGCGGGACAGGAGACCCAGTACTTC. As protein: CASGAGQETQYF.

The chain employs TRBV5-4 and TRBJ2-1; D is unclear. The CDR3 sequence is 15 residues long. The V gene lost 0 bases and the J gene lost 2 bases, with 9 bases spanning the gap. Looked up from germline, CDR1 is SGHNT and CDR2 is YYREEE (reference sequence). The CDR3 DNA reads TGTGCCAGCAGCTTGGACAGCCACCCCTACAATGAGCAGTTCTTC. Amino acids: CASSLDSHPYNEQFF. Looking up the rest from reference TRBV5-4 and TRBJ2-1 gives the full variable domain: ETGVTQSPTHLIKTRGQQVTLRCSSQSGHNTVSWYQQALGQGPQFIFQYYREEENGRGNFPPRFSGLQFPNYSSELNVNALELDDSALYLCASSLDSHPYNEQFFGPGTRLTVL.

A single count supports this clone. The J gene is TRBJ1-4, the V gene TRBV5-1; 8 bases align to TRBD1. CDR3 length: 16 residues. Germline CDR1 SGHRS, CDR2 YFSETQ. Trimming took 4 bases from V and 7 from J; bases not matched to a gene: 12. Written as DNA, the CDR3 is TGCGCCAGCAGCCCGACAGGGGCCGAACGTGGTGAAAAACTGTTTTTT. It is translated as CASSPTGAERGEKLFF.

The rearrangement joins TRBV6-4 to TRBJ2-3; D gene uncertain. Germline CDR1 and CDR2: MRHNA and SNTAGT. This CDR3 has 12 residues. Between the trimmed V and J ends, which lost 2 bases and 8 bases, there was a span of 8 bases. CDR3 region: CASSDGPATQYF. The CDR3 nucleotides are TGTGCCAGCAGTGACGGGCCTGCTACGCAGTATTTT.

This rearrangement joins TRBV5-6 to TRBJ2-2, with D perhaps TRBD2 (5 bases). The CDR3 length is 13 residues. Deletions cut 0 bases from V and 6 bases from J, with 6 bases between. Germline V lookup: CDR1 SGHDT, CDR2 YYEEEE. CDR3 DNA: TGTGCCAGCAGCTTGGGAGGGTCCGGGGAGCTGTTTTTT. Translation: CASSLGGSGELFF.

V is TRBV6-4 and J is TRBJ2-1; 12 bases agree with TRBD2. CDR3 size: 15 residues. V was pared by 5 bases and J by 6 bases, with 5 bases of the junction left unmatched. Germline loops: CDR1 MRHNA, CDR2 SNTAGT. CDR3 DNA sequence: TGTGCCAGCAGTAGACTAGCGGGGGATCTCAATGAGCAGTTCTTC. Its translation: CASSRLAGDLNEQFF.

The V call is TRBV9, the J call TRBJ1-2; 8 nucleotides align to TRBD1. The CDR3 has 16 amino acids. CDR1 is SGDLS, CDR2 YYNGEE, per germline. J gave up 1 base and V 4 bases, and 9 bases lay outside the gene matches. DNA for the CDR3: TGTGCCAGCAGCCCAGGGTGGACAGGGAGTAACTATGGCTACACCTTC. Its translation is CASSPGWTGSNYGYTF.

The chain is built from TRBV28 and TRBJ1-4, with D tentatively TRBD1 (5 bases). Trimming took 5 bases from V and 7 from J, leaving 17 bases between them. The CDR3 has 15 amino acids. Looked up from germline, CDR1 is MDHEN and CDR2 is SYDVKM. CDR3 amino acids: CASSPVGLGREKLFF. DNA of the CDR3: TGTGCCAGCAGTCCCGTAGGTTTGGGGCGTGAAAAACTGTTTTTT.

The J gene is TRBJ1-6, the V gene TRBV7-5. TRBV7-5 is termed a pseudogene. The CDR3 has 14 residues. The CDR3 loop reads CARSFILYNSPLHF. The CDR3 bases are TGTGCCAGAAGCTTTATCCTGTATAATTCACCCCTCCACTTT.

The CDR3 reads CASSQDRTSGGQPQHF. For the CDR3, the DNA is TGCGCCAGCAGCCAAGATCGGACCTCCGGAGGTCAGCCCCAGCATTTT. The rearrangement links TRBV4-1 to TRBJ1-5; D is unresolved. This CDR3 region has 16 residues. V was clipped by 0 bases and J by 6 bases, with 15 bases between them. Germline lookup yields CDR1 MGHRA and CDR2 YSYEKL.

In nucleotides, the CDR3 is TGCGCCAGCAGCTGGCAGGCAGCTGGGGCCAACGTCCTGACTTTC. Protein product: CASSWQAAGANVLTF. The chain combines TRBV5-1 with TRBJ2-6; D is unresolved. The CDR3 has 15 residues. V was trimmed by 3 bases and J by 2 bases, leaving 9 bases between them. Germline V gene sequence: CDR1 SGHRS, CDR2 YFSETQ.

This clone was seen a few times. The chain recombines TRBV12-3 or TRBV12-4 with TRBJ2-2; D unresolved. With 7 bases removed from V and 6 bases from J, the gap between germline ends came to 12 bases. This CDR3 contains 13 residues. The CDR3 here is CASTPKIPGELFF. Here the CDR3 DNA reads TGTGCCAGCACCCCTAAAATTCCCGGGGAGCTGTTTTTT.

The rearrangement uses TRBV6-5 and TRBJ2-7; 11 bases are shared with TRBD2. The ends lost 6 bases at V and 2 bases at J; junction bases unmatched: 3. The germline CDR1 and CDR2 sequences are MNHEY and SVGAGI. The CDR3 has 14 amino acids. The CDR3 nucleotides read TGTGCCAGCAGGTTAGCGGGGGGGACCTACGAGCAGTACTTC. It is translated as CASRLAGGTYEQYF.

The CDR3 reads CASSLLAKNIQYF. CDR3 DNA sequence: TGTGCCAGCAGTTTACTAGCCAAAAACATTCAGTACTTC. The rearrangement links TRBV28 to TRBJ2-4, with D hard to call. Germline assignment: CDR1 MDHEN and CDR2 SYDVKM. The CDR3 spans 13 residues. Deletions cut 2 bases from V and 0 bases from J, with 2 bases between.

This chain uses TRBV28 with TRBJ1-5; TRBD1 matches at 8 bases. Germline-derived CDR1 and CDR2 are MDHEN and SYDVKM. The CDR3 consists of 15 residues. V lost 6 bases and J lost 4; bases outside the gene matches: 8. The CDR3 sequence is CASSPNTGGNQPQHF. The CDR3 nucleotides are TGTGCCAGCAGCCCTAATACAGGGGGGAATCAGCCCCAGCATTTT.

This chain joins TRBV28 and TRBJ2-5; a possible D gene is TRBD1 (7 bases). Trimming stripped 8 bases from V and 5 bases from J, with 12 bases between. Germline V gives CDR1 MDHEN, CDR2 SYDVKM. This CDR3 is 12 amino acids long. CDR3 residues: CASLTGRETQYF. Written as DNA, the CDR3 is TGTGCCAGCTTGACAGGGAGGGAGACCCAGTACTTC.

The CDR3 coding sequence is TGTGCCAGCAGTCCCAGAGGATTGGGTCGATTATTTCAGCCCCAGCATTTT. Residues: CASSPRGLGRLFQPQHF. The chain links TRBV6-6 to TRBJ1-5; D call uncertain. V was clipped by 5 bases and J by 6 bases, with 23 bases between them. This CDR3 has 17 amino acids. Germline V gene data show CDR1 as MNHNY and CDR2 as SVGAGI (reference sequence).